One sample yielded the 24 T cell receptor beta chains listed below, sequenced in a study of CD4 T cells in relation to SARS-CoV-2 and coronaviruses (dated by TCRdb to 2020 to 2022). Their target antigens are unknown. Libraries came from the immunoSEQ multiplex PCR assay. The clones in this table, taken by TCRdb from immuneACCESS, are in-frame only. Not every clone is retained; where verified, under half of the shortfall comes from an unresolved V gene, and the cause of the rest is unknown. The sample yields more than 25,000 clones; 78% were counted once. Clones ranked in the top ten supply 20% to 25% of the sample. CD4+ T cells from unexposed donors were collected before the COVID-19 pandemic (2011-2018). After less than eleven days of culture, CD4+ T cells were isolated with the EasySep CD4+ T cell isolation kit. Specimen: CD4+ T cells from PBMCs, cultured in vitro. These TCRs come from a human donor in good health.

This clone was seen once. CDR3 DNA: TGTGCCAGCTCACCAGGGACAGGGTCGATGACAGATACGCAGTATTTT. The encoded protein is CASSPGTGSMTDTQYF. This chain uses TRBV18 with TRBJ2-3; 9 bases are shared with TRBD1. Looked up from germline, CDR1 is KGHSH and CDR2 is LQKENI. CDR3 length: 16 residues. V was clipped by 2 bases and J by 3 bases; unmatched bases: 6.

The J gene is TRBJ2-7, the V gene TRBV20-1, with D hard to call. The germline CDR1 and CDR2 sequences are DFQATT and SNEGSKA (reference sequence). CDR3 length: 12 amino acids. Trimming removed 3 bases at V and 3 bases at J, with 9 bases between. CDR3 loop: CSASVPGYEQYF. The CDR3 DNA is TGCAGTGCTAGTGTACCGGGCTACGAGCAGTACTTC.

The chain has TRBV12-3 or TRBV12-4 and TRBJ1-5, with D uncertain. Trimming shortened V by 6 bases and J by 2 bases, and 8 bases separated the two germline ends. This CDR3 region has 13 residues. This CDR3 reads CASSIPGNQPQHF. CDR3 coding DNA: TGTGCCAGCAGCATCCCCGGCAATCAGCCCCAGCATTTT.

The genes are TRBV4-3 and TRBJ1-2; D is perhaps TRBD1 (5 bases). The CDR3 has 16 amino acids. The V end was cut by 0 bases, the J end by 8 bases, with 19 bases between. In germline, CDR1 is LGHNA, CDR2 YSLEER. DNA for the CDR3: TGCGCCAGCAGCCAAGAGACAGCTACTATATTAAGGGGCTACACCTTC. Translating it yields CASSQETATILRGYTF.

The chain combines TRBV19 with TRBJ2-5, with 12 bases identical to TRBD2. Germline CDR1 is LNHDA and CDR2 is SQIVND (reference sequence). V lost 5 bases and J lost 3; bases outside the gene matches: 10. The CDR3 length is 17 residues. The CDR3 spells CASSLGLAGQREETQYF. The CDR3 DNA is TGTGCCAGTAGTTTGGGACTAGCGGGTCAGCGGGAAGAGACCCAGTACTTC.

This clone showed up just a few times. The chain couples TRBV6-5 to TRBJ1-3, with unresolved D. Trimming removed 6 bases from V and 0 bases from J, with 6 bases in between. The germline CDR1 and CDR2 sequences are MNHEY and SVGAGI. This CDR3 contains 13 residues. CDR3 region: CASRYSSGNTIYF. As DNA, the CDR3 is TGTGCCAGCAGATACAGCTCTGGAAACACCATATATTTT.

The rearrangement links TRBV11-2 to TRBJ2-6; D possibly corresponds to TRBD1 (6 bases). The CDR3 is made up of 18 amino acids. The germline V gene has CDR1 SGHAT and CDR2 FQNNGV. V dropped 2 bases and J dropped 4 bases, with 18 bases sitting between them. The chain's CDR3 is CASSLLGTHSSGANVLTF. The CDR3 coding sequence is TGTGCCAGCAGCTTACTTGGGACACATTCTTCCGGGGCCAACGTCCTGACTTTC.

This sequence joins TRBV6-5 and TRBJ2-1, with TRBD2 matching over 10 bases. Germline CDR1 and CDR2: MNHEY and SVGAGI. The CDR3 covers 15 residues. With 6 bases clipped from V and 7 bases from J, the junction kept 9 bases outside the gene matches. For the CDR3, the DNA is TGTGCCAGCAGGGGCCTAGCGGGGGCTACTAATGAGCAGTTCTTC. The encoded protein is CASRGLAGATNEQFF.

This chain joins TRBV3-1 (or the pseudogene TRBV3-2) and TRBJ2-7; D uncertain. The germline V gene encodes CDR1 LGHDT and CDR2 YNNKEL (reference sequence). V lost 0 bases to trimming and J lost 7 bases, with 7 bases between them. The CDR3 is 12 residues long. The CDR3 nucleotides are TGTGCCAGCAGCCAAGATAGCCAGGAGCAGTACTTC. It codes for CASSQDSQEQYF.

This clone was detected only once. The chain combines TRBV4-3 with TRBJ1-2; D perhaps matches TRBD1 (5 bases). V lost 0 bases, J lost 6 bases, and 14 bases lay in between. The CDR3 runs to 15 residues. Germline CDR1 and CDR2: LGHNA and YSLEER. CDR3 coding DNA: TGCGCCAGCAGCCAAGATACGGGACGGGTGAATGGCTACACCTTC. It codes for CASSQDTGRVNGYTF.

The chain is built from TRBV4-3 and TRBJ2-3; 11 nucleotides line up with TRBD1. Trimming removed 4 bases from V and 2 bases from J; junction bases left unmatched: 2. The CDR3 has 15 residues. Germline V gives CDR1 LGHNA, CDR2 YSLEER. CDR3: CASSRTGGPTDTQYF. The CDR3 coding sequence is TGCGCCAGCAGCCGGACAGGGGGCCCCACAGATACGCAGTATTTT.

This rearrangement joins TRBV9 to TRBJ1-3, with D unresolved. This CDR3 region has 15 residues. CDR1 and CDR2 (germline): SGDLS, YYNGEE. V lost 3 bases, J lost 2 bases, and 12 bases lay in between. As DNA, the CDR3 is TGTGCCAGCAGCGCAGCCCCTACCACTGGAAACACCATATATTTT. Translating it yields CASSAAPTTGNTIYF.

V is TRBV6-1 and J is TRBJ2-5; maybe TRBD2 (5 bases). This CDR3 region has 15 residues. Germline V CDR1 and CDR2: MNHNS, SASEGT. V dropped 5 bases and J dropped 4 bases, with 17 bases sitting between them. DNA of the CDR3: TGTGCCAGCAGTCCCGGTACGGGAATAGGAGAGACCCAGTACTTC. It is translated as CASSPGTGIGETQYF.

The genes are TRBV29-1 and TRBJ1-4, with 9 bases that match TRBD1. With V trimmed by 6 bases and J by 10 bases, 12 bases remained unmatched. The germline gives CDR1 SQVTM, CDR2 ANQGSEA. The CDR3 is 14 residues long. CDR3 DNA: TGCAGCGTGTCCACGGACAGGGGAGGGGGAAAACTGTTTTTT. This sequence encodes CSVSTDRGGGKLFF. The full variable domain, in which reference TRBV29-1 and TRBJ1-4 provide the parts outside the CDR3, is SAVISQKPSRDICQRGTSLTIQCQVDSQVTMMFWYRQQPGQSLTLIATANQGSEATYESGFVIDKFPISRPNLTFSTLTVSNMSPEDSSIYLCSVSTDRGGGKLFFGSGTQLSVL.

This chain joins TRBV6-2 or TRBV6-3 and TRBJ2-1; 9 bases are shared with TRBD2. The CDR3 length is 15 residues. After removal of 4 bases from V and 8 bases from J, the junction contained 9 bases not matched to a gene. The germline CDR1 and CDR2 sequences are MNHEY and SVGEGT. CDR3 sequence reads: CASSWPTTSGYEQFF. CDR3 DNA sequence: TGTGCCAGCAGTTGGCCGACGACTAGCGGCTATGAGCAGTTCTTC.

The rearrangement joins TRBV21-1 to TRBJ1-1. TRBV21-1 represents a pseudogene. The CDR3 has 13 residues. CDR3 DNA sequence: TGTGCCAGCAGCAGCACGACGAACACTGAAGCTTTCTTT. Protein sequence: CASSSTTNTEAFF.

The genes are TRBV5-5 and TRBJ2-1; maybe TRBD2 (6 bases). Germline V gene lookup returns CDR1 SGHKS and CDR2 YYEKEE (reference sequence). The ends were cut back, 0 bases at V and 15 bases at J, with 13 bases in the middle. CDR3 length: 12 residues. CDR3 sequence reads: CASSLVGSGPFF. In DNA form, the CDR3 reads TGTGCCAGCAGCTTGGTCGGGAGCGGGCCGTTCTTC.

This clone was seen just once. This chain connects TRBV19 to TRBJ2-3; a weak D match, TRBD1 (5 bases). Germline V lookup: CDR1 LNHDA, CDR2 SQIVND (reference sequence). The CDR3 has 14 residues. Deletions cut 7 bases from V and 0 bases from J, with 11 bases between. The CDR3 loop reads CASKQELSTDTQYF. DNA for the CDR3: TGTGCCAGTAAACAGGAACTTAGCACAGATACGCAGTATTTT.

The chain is built from TRBV6-1 and TRBJ2-1; 7 nucleotides match TRBD1. This CDR3 has 15 residues. The germline gives CDR1 MNHNS, CDR2 SASEGT. Trimming at V came to 0 bases and at J to 6 bases, leaving 5 bases not matched to a gene. The CDR3 bases are TGTGCCAGCAGTGAAGCGGTTAGGGGGCGCAATGAGCAGTTCTTC. It translates to CASSEAVRGRNEQFF.

This clone was observed once. The chain joins TRBV15 to TRBJ1-2, with 7 bases identical to TRBD1. The CDR3 extends over 13 amino acids. Germline loops: CDR1 LNHNV, CDR2 YYDKDF (reference sequence). The junction had 1 base not matched to a gene; V was cut back by 0 bases and J by 6 bases. CDR3 DNA: TGTGCCACCAGCAGAGACAGGGGGAATGGCTACACCTTC. Translation: CATSRDRGNGYTF.

Here the CDR3 DNA reads TGTGCCAGCAGCTTAGTAGGGGAGAGCTATGGCTACACCTTC. It specifies CASSLVGESYGYTF. This chain joins TRBV7-9 and TRBJ1-2, with D possibly TRBD1 on 5 matching bases. The ends were cut back, 1 base at V and 4 bases at J, with 10 bases in the middle. Germline V lookup: CDR1 SEHNR, CDR2 FQNEAQ (reference sequence). The CDR3 is 14 residues long.

The chain joins TRBV11-2 to TRBJ2-5; TRBD2 matches 8 bases. The junction had 14 bases not matched to a gene; V was cut back by 3 bases and J by 2 bases. In germline, CDR1 is SGHAT, CDR2 FQNNGV. This CDR3 region has 18 residues. The CDR3 is CASSFLAGARVGQETQYF. The CDR3 nucleotides read TGTGCCAGCAGCTTCCTAGCGGGCGCCCGAGTGGGGCAAGAGACCCAGTACTTC. The whole variable domain, filled in from reference TRBV11-2 and TRBJ2-5, reads EAGVAQSPRYKIIEKRQSVAFWCNPISGHATLYWYQQILGQGPKLLIQFQNNGVVDDSQLPKDRFSAERLKGVDSTLKIQPAKLEDSAVYLCASSFLAGARVGQETQYFGPGTRLLVL.

The chain couples TRBV7-9 to TRBJ1-2, with D hard to call. Trimming left V 5 bases short and J 3 bases short, with 7 bases between. The germline V gene encodes CDR1 SEHNR and CDR2 FQNEAQ (reference sequence). The CDR3 sequence is 12 residues long. The CDR3 region is CASSTGDYGYTF. In nucleotides, the CDR3 is TGTGCCAGCAGCACCGGGGACTATGGCTACACCTTC.

The chain carries TRBV11-2 and TRBJ2-7, with unresolved D. CDR3 length equals 14 residues. Trimming stripped 0 bases from V and 3 bases from J, with 9 bases between. Germline-derived CDR1 and CDR2 are SGHAT and FQNNGV. CDR3 in amino acids: CASSLDRVLYEQYF. The CDR3 DNA reads TGTGCCAGCAGCTTAGATCGGGTCCTCTACGAGCAGTACTTC. Full variable domain (remainder filled in from reference TRBV11-2 and TRBJ2-7): EAGVAQSPRYKIIEKRQSVAFWCNPISGHATLYWYQQILGQGPKLLIQFQNNGVVDDSQLPKDRFSAERLKGVDSTLKIQPAKLEDSAVYLCASSLDRVLYEQYFGPGTRLTVT.